A single sample is the source of the 16 T cell receptor beta chains below, sequenced in a study of neurological immune-mediated disorders. TCRdb re-called the 5' RACE reads with MiXCR, one entry per CDR3 protein. The sample includes under 45,000 distinct CDR3 sequences, around 4% seen only once; the top ten take roughly 2.2%. The specimen sequenced was PBMCs. The receptors originated from a man in his thirties or forties with multiple sclerosis.

This clonotype occurred many times. V and J are TRBV20-1 and TRBJ2-3; 7 nucleotides match TRBD2. The CDR3 loop spans 16 amino acids. The V gene's germline CDR1 is DFQATT and CDR2 SNEGSKA (reference sequence). J lost 0 bases, V lost 6 bases, and 12 bases had no gene match. CDR3 region: CSARPKLASSTDTQYF. The CDR3 bases are TGCAGTGCCAGACCCAAACTAGCGTCTAGCACAGATACGCAGTATTTT.

Ten or more counts support this clonotype. The rearrangement joins TRBV11-3 to TRBJ2-5; the match to TRBD1 covers 7 bases. V dropped 4 bases and J dropped 4; count of bases not matched to a gene: 24. CDR1 and CDR2 (germline): SGHNT, YENEEA. The CDR3 loop spans 20 amino acids. The CDR3 region is CASSWTDRRFSGPLIETQYF. The CDR3, as DNA: TGTGCCAGCAGCTGGACGGACAGGCGATTTTCGGGACCTCTGATAGAGACCCAGTACTTC.

This clonotype was seen repeatedly, ten times or more. The V and J genes are TRBV11-3 and TRBJ2-5, with D hard to call. The ends were cut back, 6 bases at V and 4 bases at J, with 6 bases in the middle. The CDR3 covers 11 residues. The V gene's germline CDR1 is SGHNT and CDR2 YENEEA. This CDR3 is CASSKGETQYF. In nucleotides, the CDR3 is TGTGCCAGCAGTAAGGGAGAGACCCAGTACTTC. Full variable domain (missing parts from reference TRBV11-3 and TRBJ2-5): EAGVVQSPRYKIIEKKQPVAFWCNPISGHNTLYWYLQNLGQGPELLIRYENEEAVDDSQLPKDRFSAERLKGVDSTLKIQPAELGDSAVYLCASSKGETQYFGPGTRLLVL.

This clonotype was seen at least ten times. This rearrangement joins TRBV7-8 to TRBJ2-2, with D tentatively TRBD1 (6 bases). Per germline, CDR1 SGHVS and CDR2 FQNEAQ. The V end was cut by 5 bases, the J end by 5 bases, with 12 bases between. This CDR3 contains 14 residues. The CDR3: CASSRTTGTGELFF. The CDR3 coding sequence is TGTGCCAGCAGCCGAACTACAGGGACCGGGGAGCTGTTTTTT. The full variable domain, completed using reference TRBV7-8 and TRBJ2-2, is GAGVSQSPRYKVAKRGQDVALRCDPISGHVSLFWYQQALGQGPEFLTYFQNEAQLDKSGLPSDRFFAERPEGSVSTLKIQRTQQEDSAVYLCASSRTTGTGELFFGEGSRLTVL.

The V gene is TRBV7-8, the J gene TRBJ2-3, with D perhaps TRBD2 (6 bases). Germline CDR1 and CDR2: SGHVS and FQNEAQ. The CDR3 is 15 amino acids. V dropped 5 bases and J dropped 5 bases, with 17 bases sitting between them. CDR3 region: CASSTRPSEIDTQYF. In DNA form, the CDR3 reads TGTGCCAGCAGCACTAGACCTAGCGAGATAGATACGCAGTATTTT.

The table lists this clonotype with many counts. The J gene is TRBJ1-1, the V gene TRBV20-1; no clear D. Per germline, CDR1 DFQATT and CDR2 SNEGSKA (reference sequence). Deletions cut 3 bases from V and 1 base from J, with 6 bases between. The CDR3 length is 12 residues. In nucleotides, the CDR3 is TGCAGTGCTAGTGGATCGAACACTGAAGCTTTCTTT. Translating it yields CSASGSNTEAFF.

In this sample, this clonotype turned up many times. The chain couples TRBV5-1 to TRBJ1-2; D unresolved. The germline gives CDR1 SGHRS, CDR2 YFSETQ. V dropped 0 bases and J dropped 4 bases, with 10 bases sitting between them. The CDR3 has 14 residues. Here the CDR3 DNA reads TGCGCCAGCAGCTTGGCAGGACTTGCCTATGGCTACACCTTC. Its translation is CASSLAGLAYGYTF.

In this sample, this clonotype is medium-sized. This rearrangement joins TRBV27 to TRBJ2-2, with D unresolved. V lost 3 bases and J 0 bases, leaving 11 bases between the germline ends. The CDR3 extends over 16 amino acids. The germline V gene encodes CDR1 MNHEY and CDR2 SMNVEV (reference sequence). The CDR3 reads CASSFRWGPNTGELFF. In DNA, the CDR3 is TGTGCCAGCAGTTTCCGCTGGGGTCCGAACACCGGGGAGCTGTTTTTT.

The sample holds many counts of this clonotype. The gene calls are TRBV9 and TRBJ2-2; the D gene is possibly TRBD2 (5 bases). The CDR3 has 17 residues. CDR1 SGDLS and CDR2 YYNGEE come from the germline V gene. Trimming shortened V by 4 bases and J by 3 bases, and 19 bases separated the two germline ends. CDR3 in amino acids: CASSLRADRPDTGELFF. CDR3 coding DNA: TGTGCCAGCAGCCTCCGAGCGGACCGACCAGACACCGGGGAGCTGTTTTTT.

There are many counts of this clonotype. This sequence joins TRBV27 and TRBJ1-3; D not certain. The germline V gene encodes CDR1 MNHEY and CDR2 SMNVEV (reference sequence). The CDR3 consists of 17 residues. Trimming removed 1 base from V and 0 bases from J, with 13 bases in between. The CDR3: CASSLYADASSGNTIYF. CDR3 DNA sequence: TGTGCCAGCAGTTTATACGCGGATGCTTCCTCTGGAAACACCATATATTTT.

V is TRBV20-1 and J is TRBJ2-6; D perhaps matches TRBD2 (5 bases). CDR3 length equals 15 residues. V lost 5 bases to trimming and J lost 0 bases, with 11 bases between them. CDR1 and CDR2 from the germline V gene are DFQATT and SNEGSKA (reference sequence). CDR3 coding DNA: TGCAGTGCTCTGTTCGGGGTCTCTGGGGCCAACGTCCTGACTTTC. As protein: CSALFGVSGANVLTF.

This clonotype occurred many times. CDR3 DNA sequence: TGTGCCAGCATGCAAAAACATAGCAATCAGCCCCAGCATTTT. Protein sequence: CASMQKHSNQPQHF. This rearrangement joins TRBV12-3 or TRBV12-4 to TRBJ1-5; D unresolved. V lost 7 bases and J 0 bases, leaving 10 bases between the germline ends. This CDR3 is built from 14 residues.

This clonotype was found many times. CDR3 loop: CASRVEAGGTYEQYF. CDR3 nucleotide sequence: TGTGCCAGCAGGGTGGAGGCAGGGGGGACCTACGAGCAGTACTTC. The J gene is TRBJ2-7, the V gene TRBV5-5, with a tentative D call TRBD1 (7 bases). CDR1 and CDR2 from the germline V gene are SGHKS and YYEKEE (reference sequence). V dropped 5 bases and J dropped 2 bases, with 17 bases sitting between them. The CDR3 runs 15 residues.

This clonotype was observed at least ten times. A read error may account for a junction end that differs from germline. This sequence joins TRBV7-7 and TRBJ2-5, with D maybe TRBD2 (7 bases). In germline, CDR1 is SSHAT, CDR2 FNYEAQ (reference sequence). This CDR3 comprises 14 residues. The CDR3 DNA reads as TGTGCTAGCAGCCGGGGGGCCCGACACGAGACCCAGTACTTC. This codes for CASSRGARHETQYF. Full variable domain (rest looked up from reference TRBV7-7 and TRBJ2-5): GAGVSQSPRYKVTKRGQDVTLRCDPISSHATLYWYQQALGQGPEFLTYFNYEAQPDKSGLPSDRFSAERPEGSISTLTIQRTEQRDSAMYRCASSRGARHETQYFGPGTRLLVL.

As for this clonotype: The CDR3 ends on some other residue instead of the conserved phenylalanine or tryptophan, so this is likely a read error. The CDR3 protein is CASSLSTLYEQYI. The CDR3 DNA is TGTGCCAGCAGTTTATCAACTCTCTACGAGCAGTACATC. V is TRBV28 and J is TRBJ2-7; D is uncertain. With 1 base removed from V and 3 bases from J, the gap between germline ends came to 7 bases. This CDR3 is 13 amino acids long. Germline V lookup: CDR1 MDHEN, CDR2 SYDVKM.

This clonotype has at least ten counts. The V gene is TRBV6-2 or TRBV6-3, the J gene TRBJ1-1; a weak D match, TRBD1 (6 bases). This CDR3 has 16 residues. In germline, CDR1 is MNHEY, CDR2 SVGEGT. Trimming took off 3 bases at V and 0 bases at J, with 14 bases between the two ends. The CDR3 loop reads CASSYFAGGLNTEAFF. CDR3 nucleotides: TGTGCCAGCAGTTATTTTGCCGGGGGGCTGAACACTGAAGCTTTCTTT.